This TCR beta chain was identified during a study of metastatic and nonmetastatic thyroid tumors (dated by TCRdb to 2019 to 2021). Some background on the complete study: For patients with malignant and with benign thyroid disease, the researchers compared repertoires between peripheral blood samples and tumor or nodule tissue samples.

Before undergoing thyroid surgery, none of the patients had been given any kind of treatment. Patient clinical samples collected from about 2012 to 2019 were retrospectively analysed using T-cell receptor beta sequencing. Libraries were made using PCR. TCRdb lists the instrument as Illumina HiSeq 4000. High-throughput sequencing was used to profile the TCR beta-chain CDR3 region of every patient. On the authors' methods: A classifier to discriminate distant-metastatic papillary thyroid cancer patients was built from CDR3 differences across clinicopathological groups. To measure repertoire diversity the researchers used the Shannon index, while the Morisita-Horn index served to gauge how similar the tumor and blood repertoires were. TCRdb reran the public reads through fastp at Q25 and MiXCR, keeping productive beta chains. TCRdb, rather than the study authors, made the V and J calls. This sample gives tens of thousands of clones in total; roughly 4% of them show up just once. Together, the top ten hold around a fifth of the sample.

The research as a whole found: In both blood and tumor samples, TCR beta diversity was reported to be significantly higher in malignant tumors than in benign nodules.

In the case of this clone: There is no known antigen for this receptor. Base qualities were left out, and no much larger clone turns up one base away.

The junction carries 16 bases between V and J, which are trimmed by 6 bases and 10 bases respectively. The CDR3 goes from the cysteine to the phenylalanine over 14 residues. CDR3 DNA only is kept here, 42 bases in frame from base 1. Reading the germline V gene gives CDR1 ENHRY and CDR2 SYGVKD. In this chain, TRBV10-3 is recombined with TRBJ1-6, with TRBD1 as a weak D call on 6 bases. Sequencing used blood. This clonotype was obtained from a female donor with papillary thyroid cancer or a benign thyroid nodule (not recorded which). Some clones in this sample may be carry-over from other donors' samples. At the DNA level, the sequence is TGTGCCATCAGGGACTTTGGGGGCAGGTCACCCCTCCACTTT. Translated, it reads CAIRDFGGRSPLHF.